The T cell receptor (beta chain) described here comes from a study of blood T cells in healthy people across ages. Notes on the study in general: The unknown donor CMV status may have confounded expanded clonotype changes.

Trimming shortened V by 2 bases and J by 2 bases, and 12 bases separated the two germline ends. The CDR3 contains 15 residues. Germline V lookup: CDR1 KGHSH, CDR2 LQKENI. Samples each yielded at least 6 micrograms of total RNA. A few counts support this clonotype. Antigen specificity is unknown. Combining a sample-barcoded 5' primer with a J-beta primer mix, a second PCR ran for roughly 6 to 11 cycles. TCRdb used MiXCR to reprocess the 5' RACE reads, holding one entry per CDR3 protein. The repertoire consists of 600,000 or so distinct CDR3 sequences, with 25% to 35% occurring once and the leading ten covering 15% to 19%.

Sequencing was carried out using blood. The V and J genes are TRBV18 and TRBJ1-1, with D perhaps TRBD1 (5 bases). The source of this sequence is a woman aged 80 or over in good health. The CDR3 bases are TGTGCCAGCTCACCAGAGGGGTTGGGTAACACTGAAGCTTTCTTT. Its translation: CASSPEGLGNTEAFF.